This T cell receptor beta chain was captured in a study of T cells and copy number aberrations in small-cell lung cancer (dated by TCRdb to the early 2020s). Describing the broader study: To relate T cell metrics to mutations and copy number aberrations, the same tumor regions underwent both TCR repertoire sequencing and whole-exome sequencing. Tumor TCR data existed for over 16 patients, and roughly 15 patients had TCR data from both tumor tissue and normal tissue.

The immunoSEQ hsTCRB Kit, with multiplexed V- and J-gene primers, was used to amplify TCR-beta CDR3 regions from genomic DNA. Unique DNA barcodes were added in a second PCR, and the samples were pooled together with one negative control and one positive control. The pooled TCR-beta libraries were sequenced using a 150-cycle paired-end protocol on an Illumina MiSeq. The paper's data handling went like this. Adaptive Biotechnologies processed the raw sequencing data into a report containing normalized, annotated TCR-beta repertoires. T-cell density was computed as TCR-beta templates normalized to usable DNA, which was estimated by amplifying housekeeping genes. Richness counted unique rearrangements, and clonality was defined as 1 minus Pielou's evenness. The Jaccard index, the Morisita overlap index, and the proportion of shared top-20 clonotypes were used to quantify intratumor TCR heterogeneity between regions. Sourced from immuneACCESS, this table was stored by TCRdb with only in-frame sequences that have V and J called. A share of the clones is absent; for the studies checked, an unresolved V gene accounts for under half, and the remainder has no known explanation. V, J and clone size were drawn from that table, and D and trimming were deduced from the DNA. The sample has a few hundred clones on record, about 93% of them singletons. In total, the top ten clones hold about 4% of the sample.

Broad study findings and their caveats: High heterogeneity of the TCR repertoire was observed across regions, with about 79.9-97.7% of clones restricted to a single region, representing a lower overlap than in localized NSCLC. Every specimen was formalin-fixed paraffin-embedded tissue, a material known to introduce sequencing artifacts. Tumors had lower T-cell density, richness and clonality than adjacent lung tissue, though the difference in density was not significant. Tumor T-cell density, richness and clonality were negatively correlated with higher copy number aberration burden. The study was limited by a small sample size because surgical resection is uncommon in small-cell lung cancer, and validation of the findings is required.

The donors were limited-stage small-cell lung cancer patients who had surgical resection in Hangzhou, China, between the late 2000s and the early 2020s. Every donor went straight to surgery with no preoperative chemotherapy or radiotherapy, and no donor was given immunotherapy either before or after surgery. All 20 or so patients in the sequenced cohort were identified as smokers or heavy second-hand smokers. To represent spatial heterogeneity of the primary tumors, three regions were collected from each tumor FFPE block using a grid approach. Tumor regions were macrodissected to enrich malignant cells, and only regions expected to yield at least 150 ng DNA were selected. Multi-region TCR-beta sequencing of resected limited-stage small-cell lung cancers and of tumor-adjacent lung tissue was performed to characterize T cell repertoire heterogeneity. The AllPrep DNA/RNA FFPE Kit (Qiagen) was used to extract genomic DNA from the FFPE tissue.

This clone is a singleton in its sample. Its binding antigen is unknown. Per-nucleotide qualities are absent, and no much larger clonotype sits a single base away. Deletion took 2 bases off V and 5 bases off J, with a span of 10 bases between the germline ends. Based on the germline V gene, the CDR1 and CDR2 sequences are MNHNS and SASEGT. The CDR3 measures 15 amino acids from cysteine to phenylalanine. Kept here is only the CDR3 DNA, which spans 45 bases and is read in frame from base 1. This sequence uses TRBV6-1 and TRBJ1-6; the D gene is perhaps TRBD1, on 6 matching bases. The sample was tumor tissue. This receptor was identified in a man in his forties or fifties with small cell lung cancer. The CDR3 has the sequence CASSERGTDNSPLHF. In nucleotide form, the sequence is TGTGCCAGCAGTGAAAGGGGGACCGATAATTCACCCCTCCACTTT.